This T cell receptor (beta chain) is from a study of CD8 T cells in ankylosing spondylitis. This clonotype was detected many times. A quantitative 5'-RACE method, one with molecular barcodes, was used to make TCR beta libraries. TCRdb itself ran the 5' RACE reads through MiXCR, one entry per CDR3 protein. Here the sample spans about 36,000 distinct CDR3 sequences, 13% being singletons. Per germline, CDR1 MNHEY and CDR2 SMNVEV (reference sequence). CDR3 length: 15 residues. V was cut by 2 bases and J by 4 bases, with 9 bases left in between. The chain couples TRBV27 to TRBJ2-6, with D uncertain. This TCR was sampled from a male donor with ankylosing spondylitis. The specimen was synovial fluid, either unsorted or a sorted T cell fraction (not recorded which). CDR3 sequence: CASSLISFGANVLTF. The CDR3 DNA follows: TGTGCCAGCAGTTTAATATCTTTCGGGGCCAACGTCCTGACTTTC.